Below are 10 T cell receptor beta chains sequenced from a single sample in a study of beta chain features in type 1 diabetes. Investigators reverse transcribed all isolated RNA, so they sequenced expressed TCRB transcripts. Assay used: immunoSEQ multiplex PCR; TCRdb lists only in-frame clones, some missing. Of under 200,000 clones in the sample, roughly 8% were seen once. What these receptors recognize is not known. Study observations and caveats: There was a moderate but significant shortening of TCRB CDR3s in all four CD4+ subsets of Type 1 diabetes patients.

The sample consisted of central memory CD4+ T cells from blood. Receptor source: a woman between 18 and 30 years old with type 1 diabetes.

The chain has TRBV6-5 and TRBJ1-4, with 10 nucleotides matching TRBD1. The CDR3 length is 14 residues. Trimming took 6 bases from V and 4 from J; bases not matched to a gene: 2. CDR1 and CDR2 (germline): MNHEY, SVGAGI. This CDR3 reads CASSWDRGNEKLFF. The CDR3 nucleotides read TGTGCCAGCAGCTGGGACAGGGGTAATGAAAAACTGTTTTTT.

This clone was seen only a few times. The CDR3 reads CASSPRGDPYNEQFF. The CDR3 nucleotides are TGTGCCAGCAGCCCCCGGGGAGACCCTTACAATGAGCAGTTCTTC. The chain recombines TRBV5-5 with TRBJ2-1; maybe TRBD2 (5 bases). Trimming shortened V by 4 bases and J by 4 bases, and 15 bases separated the two germline ends. Germline-derived CDR1 and CDR2 are SGHKS and YYEKEE (reference sequence). The CDR3 loop spans 15 amino acids.

The rearrangement uses TRBV4-3 and TRBJ1-2; the match to TRBD1 covers 9 bases. Germline V gives CDR1 LGHNA, CDR2 YSLEER. J gave up 6 bases and V 1 base, and 12 bases lay outside the gene matches. The CDR3 contains 17 residues. This chain's CDR3 is CASSQGIPGQGLNGYTF. The CDR3 DNA reads TGCGCCAGCAGCCAAGGTATACCGGGACAGGGCCTTAATGGCTACACCTTC.

The chain recombines TRBV6-6 with TRBJ2-7; 9 bases map to TRBD1. The CDR3 contains 15 residues. The germline gives CDR1 MNHNY, CDR2 SVGAGI (reference sequence). Unmatched junction bases numbered 8, after V lost 2 bases and J lost 6 bases. CDR3 coding DNA: TGTGCCAGCAGTTACGGGACAGGGTACGTCTCCGAGCAGTACTTC. Translation: CASSYGTGYVSEQYF.

The gene calls are TRBV28 and TRBJ2-7; the match to TRBD1 covers 7 bases. J was trimmed by 1 base and V by 3 bases; bases with no gene match: 6. Germline V gene data show CDR1 as MDHEN and CDR2 as SYDVKM. This CDR3 region has 15 residues. CDR3 sequence: CASSFKGAHSYEQYF. CDR3 nucleotides: TGTGCCAGCAGTTTCAAGGGGGCGCATTCCTACGAGCAGTACTTC.

The chain recombines TRBV20-1 with TRBJ2-4; D gene unclear. CDR1 is DFQATT and CDR2 is SNEGSKA in the germline V gene (reference sequence). Trimming took 6 bases from V and 8 from J, leaving 11 bases between them. The CDR3 totals 11 residues. DNA of the CDR3: TGCAGTGCCCCAATCGGGTACATTCAGTACTTC. Translation gives CSAPIGYIQYF.

This clone was detected many times. J is TRBJ2-7 and V is TRBV7-9, with TRBD2 matching over 7 bases. This CDR3 is built from 17 residues. J lost 2 bases, V lost 1 base, and 11 bases had no gene match. Germline loops: CDR1 SEHNR, CDR2 FQNEAQ (reference sequence). The CDR3: CASSLGGGAGATYEQYF. CDR3 DNA: TGTGCCAGCAGCTTAGGGGGGGGTGCGGGAGCGACCTACGAGCAGTACTTC.

CDR3 DNA: TGTGCTAGTGGCCCCGAAGGGGACAGGAACAATGAGCAGTTCTTC. Protein sequence: CASGPEGDRNNEQFF. The chain couples TRBV12-5 to TRBJ2-1; the match to TRBD1 covers 8 bases. Germline V gene sequence: CDR1 LGHNT, CDR2 FRNRAP. V shed 6 bases, J shed 5 bases, and the junction held 9 bases outside the gene matches. The CDR3 spans 15 residues.

V gene TRBV5-4 combines with J gene TRBJ2-1, with 9 bases that match TRBD1. This CDR3 has 15 residues. Germline lookup yields CDR1 SGHNT and CDR2 YYREEE (reference sequence). Trimming at V came to 4 bases and at J to 4 bases, leaving 6 bases not matched to a gene. The CDR3 is CASSQAGQGYNEQFF. The CDR3 nucleotides read TGTGCCAGCAGCCAAGCGGGACAGGGATACAATGAGCAGTTCTTC.

This chain connects TRBV11-2 to TRBJ1-2, with a weak D call TRBD1 (6 bases). Germline V CDR1 and CDR2: SGHAT, FQNNGV. This CDR3 is built from 14 residues. Trimming pared 5 bases from V and 7 bases from J, leaving 17 bases between. The CDR3 region has the DNA TGTGCCAGCAGCAGGTTACAGGGTGGTGGTGGCTACACCTTC. Amino acids: CASSRLQGGGGYTF.